By share, the clone carrying this T cell receptor beta chain ranks as medium-sized (0.01 to 0.1%). What it binds is not known. Notes on the study in general: The TCR gene usage of tumor memory CD4+ T cells clustered together with blood and lymph node memory CD4+ cells and with lymph node naive CD4+ cells. Tumor Treg TCRs overlapped most with tumor naive CD4+ cells.

Purified naive CD4+ T cells were depleted of CD25+ Tregs. TCRdb independently ran MiXCR on the multiplex PCR reads; one entry per CDR3 protein. Of roughly 980 distinct CDR3 sequences listed, around 6% are singletons. The sequenced material came from tumor-infiltrating naive CD4+ T cells sorted from the breast tumor. Subset given: naive CD4+ T cells, CD4+CD45RA+CD25-. The TCR comes from a female donor with breast cancer.

This CDR3 reads CASSLADRYYGYTF. In DNA form, the CDR3 reads TGTGCCAGCAGTTTAGCGGACAGGTACTATGGCTACACCTTC. The chain links TRBV12-3 or TRBV12-4 to TRBJ1-2; TRBD1 matches at 7 bases. This CDR3 contains 14 residues. V lost 0 bases and J lost 3; bases outside the gene matches: 1.